The T cell receptor (beta chain) under discussion was sequenced for a study of Ad26.COV2.S vaccination and SARS-CoV-2 variants. Study background: Recipients of Ad26.COV2.S got it intramuscularly, once or twice 56 days apart.

Study-wide findings and caveats: With respect to non-spike TCR breadth, vaccine and placebo recipients were similar. Compared with placebo recipients, vaccine recipients had higher spike-specific TCR breadth. Reports say spike-specific CD8+ and CD4+ T cell responses covered substantial breadth after vaccination.

Sequencing used immunoSEQ multiplex PCR; TCRdb keeps in-frame clones, though not all of them. This sample has roughly 700,000 clones, with more than 70% found just once. The sample's treatment: roughly 18 received Ad26.COV2.S at low or high dose, single or two shots; about 5 received placebo; per-sample allocation not given. On day 63 after the first injection, vaccine and placebo recipients gave samples. As for this clone: Its antigen is unknown.

The TCR was taken from a person between 18 and 65 years old who received the Ad26.COV2.S COVID-19 vaccine or a placebo. The input for sequencing was peripheral blood, taken in a trial of Ad26.COV2.S vaccine versus placebo.

The CDR3 region has the DNA TGTGCCAGCAGTTCGTTCGCTATTGAGGGCTACACCTTC. It codes for CASSSFAIEGYTF. This chain uses TRBV2 with TRBJ1-2; D remains unclear. The CDR3 runs to 13 residues. The germline CDR1 and CDR2 sequences are SNHLY and FYNNEI. Trimming cost V 5 bases and J 8 bases, with 15 bases left between them. Full variable domain (rest looked up from reference TRBV2 and TRBJ1-2): EPEVTQTPSHQVTQMGQEVILRCVPISNHLYFYWYRQILGQKVEFLVSFYNNEISEKSEIFDDQFSVERPDGSNFTLKIRSTKLEDSAMYFCASSSFAIEGYTFGSGTRLTVV.